The source of this TCR beta chain is a study of graft-versus-host responses after intestinal transplantation. On the study more broadly: Multivisceral, liver-intestinal, or isolated intestinal grafts went to recipients.

Of note for this clone: Its antigen is currently unknown.

TCRdb's table, derived via immunoSEQ multiplex PCR, lists solely in-frame clones and lacks some. The table includes 60,000 to 75,000 clones, approximately 88% detected once. Study-level findings and limits: Within the allografts of patients who had graft-donor T cell macrochimerism, graft-versus-host to host-versus-graft clonal ratios were high. In recipient marrow, GvH clones were found, and some appeared first in ileum or blood.

The sequence was obtained from a human donor who received an intestinal transplant. The material was unstimulated CD8+ T cells sorted from spleen or lymph node cells, obtained before intestinal transplant.

CDR3 bases: TGCGCCAGCAGTGAGCGGGAGGCGGAGGGGGATACGCAGTATTTT. This sequence encodes CASSEREAEGDTQYF. The rearrangement links TRBV10-2 to TRBJ2-3; TRBD2 matches 7 bases. The germline CDR1 and CDR2 sequences are WSHSY and SAAADI. The CDR3 is made up of 15 amino acids. Trimming cost V 2 bases and J 6 bases; bases outside gene matches: 8.